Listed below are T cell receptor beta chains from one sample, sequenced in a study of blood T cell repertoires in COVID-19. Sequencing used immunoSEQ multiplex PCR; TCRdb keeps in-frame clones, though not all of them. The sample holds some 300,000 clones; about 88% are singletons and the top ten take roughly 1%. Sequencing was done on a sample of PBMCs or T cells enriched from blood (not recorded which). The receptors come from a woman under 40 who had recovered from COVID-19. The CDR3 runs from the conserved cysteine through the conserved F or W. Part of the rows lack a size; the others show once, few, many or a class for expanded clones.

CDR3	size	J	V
CASSVSGDNGNTIYF	.	TRBJ1-3	TRBV9
CASSTTGNTIYF	.	TRBJ1-3	TRBV28
CASSVQTGTYGYTF	few	TRBJ1-2	TRBV9
CASSLGTFQYF	.	TRBJ2-3	TRBV7-2
CARSLEAQGFGGTNEKLFF	.	TRBJ1-4	TRBV5-3
CASSRKVGRGSNQPQHF	.	TRBJ1-5	TRBV21-1
CASSLQASTDTQYF	.	TRBJ2-3	TRBV18
CASSVAPGQGTDTQYF	.	TRBJ2-3	TRBV9
CATGTRPSGNTIYF	.	TRBJ1-3	TRBV10-3
CSVEDLNRMNTEAFF	.	TRBJ1-1	TRBV29-1
CATSETGTGDTGELFF	.	TRBJ2-2	TRBV24-1
CASRVTGGYEQYF	.	TRBJ2-7	TRBV19
CASSPDAGNSPLHF	.	TRBJ1-6	TRBV18
CASSRYSGEAFF	.	TRBJ1-1	TRBV4-1
CAWGYHIPGLAGANTDTQYF	.	TRBJ2-3	TRBV30
CAWSGGLLGYEQYF	.	TRBJ2-7	TRBV30
CASSLAGDRTYEQYF	.	TRBJ2-7	TRBV7-9
CASLRSKGGNSPLHF	once	TRBJ1-6	TRBV2
CASSPLDNTDTQYF	few	TRBJ2-3	TRBV18
CASSLVKGAGVETQYF	.	TRBJ2-5	TRBV5-4
CASSEAVRSVSYNSPLHF	.	TRBJ1-6	TRBV6-1
CASSLTGERYEQYF	.	TRBJ2-7	TRBV5-1
CASSFYRVDVSYGYTF	.	TRBJ1-2	TRBV7-9
CASSIGAGGPDTQYF	.	TRBJ2-3	TRBV19